The 14 T cell receptor beta chains given below trace back to one sample, sequenced in a study of immune evolution from preneoplasia to lung adenocarcinoma. Some clones are missing from TCRdb's copy, which holds only in-frame ones; the method was immunoSEQ multiplex PCR. Here the sample spans 1,500 to 2,000 clones, roughly four fifths being singletons. The sample comprised FFPE invasive lung adenocarcinoma tissue. The receptor set was obtained from a person aged 45-60 years with lung adenocarcinoma.

The chain joins TRBV9 to TRBJ2-5; 12 bases are a match to TRBD1. Germline V CDR1 and CDR2: SGDLS, YYNGEE. This CDR3 is 15 amino acids long. V dropped 3 bases and J dropped 5; count of bases not matched to a gene: 5. The CDR3 protein is CASSGGQGAGETQYF. CDR3 DNA sequence: TGTGCCAGCAGCGGGGGACAGGGGGCGGGGGAGACCCAGTACTTC.

The sample holds a few counts of this clone. The chain combines TRBV28 with TRBJ2-3; the match to TRBD2 covers 7 bases. This CDR3 spans 15 amino acids. CDR1 MDHEN and CDR2 SYDVKM come from the germline V gene. With 3 bases clipped from V and 2 bases from J, the junction kept 5 bases outside the gene matches. The CDR3 reads CASSLPSGHTDTQYF. CDR3 DNA sequence: TGTGCCAGCAGTTTGCCTAGCGGCCACACAGATACGCAGTATTTT.

V usage is TRBV18 and J usage is TRBJ2-1; D ambiguous. Trimming cost V 3 bases and J 5 bases, with 8 bases left between them. Germline V gives CDR1 KGHSH, CDR2 LQKENI. CDR3 length: 13 amino acids. CDR3 sequence reads: CASSPVRNNEQFF. The CDR3 DNA is TGTGCCAGCTCACCGGTCAGAAACAATGAGCAGTTCTTC.

This clone has only a few counts. The chain links TRBV2 to TRBJ1-5; D unresolved. The V gene's germline CDR1 is SNHLY and CDR2 FYNNEI. The V end lost 4 bases, the J end lost 4 bases, and 11 bases lay between the germline ends. The CDR3 is 14 residues long. CDR3 in DNA: TGTGCCAGCAGTGTGAGCCAGAATAATCAGCCCCAGCATTTT. This encodes CASSVSQNNQPQHF.

The gene calls are TRBV5-6 and TRBJ2-5; 10 nucleotides match TRBD2. Germline CDR1 is SGHDT and CDR2 is YYEEEE. This CDR3 is 17 amino acids long. V was clipped by 0 bases and J by 10 bases; unmatched bases: 15. The CDR3 reads CASSLDRLAGVRMVQYF. Written as DNA, the CDR3 is TGTGCCAGCAGCTTGGATAGGCTAGCGGGGGTCCGGATGGTCCAGTACTTC.

The table lists this clone with a count of one. The rearrangement joins TRBV15 to TRBJ1-2; 8 nucleotides align to TRBD1. V gave up 0 bases and J gave up 4 bases; unmatched junction bases: 7. CDR1 is LNHNV, CDR2 YYDKDF, per germline (reference sequence). The CDR3 sequence is 16 residues long. The CDR3 bases are TGTGCCACCAGCAGAGACCCACTCGGGACAGGCTATGGCTACACCTTC. It is translated as CATSRDPLGTGYGYTF.

In its sample, this clone was seen a few times. The gene calls are TRBV7-9 and TRBJ2-1; D tentatively fits TRBD1 or TRBD2 (5 bases each). Germline V gene sequence: CDR1 SEHNR, CDR2 FQNEAQ (reference sequence). V lost 5 bases and J 5 bases, leaving 16 bases between the germline ends. The CDR3 contains 15 residues. The CDR3 DNA reads as TGTGCCAGCAGCCCCCCCGGGGCGCTCAACAATGAGCAGTTCTTC. As protein: CASSPPGALNNEQFF.

V and J are TRBV5-1 and TRBJ2-3; 13 bases line up with TRBD2. The germline V gene has CDR1 SGHRS and CDR2 YFSETQ. CDR3 length equals 17 residues. J gave up 2 bases and V 4 bases, and 7 bases lay outside the gene matches. CDR3 in amino acids: CASSPRTSGGVTDTQYF. The CDR3 nucleotides read TGCGCCAGCAGCCCACGCACTAGCGGGGGGGTCACAGATACGCAGTATTTT.

This clone was counted between two and nine times. The CDR3 spells CASSRRRDSDEQYF. The DNA of the CDR3 is TGCGCCAGCTCCCGCCGCCGGGATTCGGACGAGCAGTACTTC. The V gene is TRBV10-1, the J gene TRBJ2-7, with D maybe TRBD2 (5 bases). Looked up from germline, CDR1 is WNHNN and CDR2 is SYGVQD (reference sequence). Trimming cost V 8 bases and J 5 bases, with 19 bases left between them. The CDR3 contains 14 residues.

The chain combines TRBV30 with TRBJ2-7; D remains ambiguous. This CDR3 comprises 14 residues. Germline lookup yields CDR1 GTSNPN and CDR2 SVGIG (reference sequence). V dropped 1 base and J dropped 4 bases, with 14 bases sitting between them. CDR3 protein: CAWSGPVPGYEQYF. CDR3 nucleotides: TGTGCCTGGAGTGGCCCCGTGCCCGGGTACGAGCAGTACTTC.

This clone was seen only a few times. The gene calls are TRBV28 and TRBJ1-5; a weak D match, TRBD1 (6 bases). The germline V gene has CDR1 MDHEN and CDR2 SYDVKM. The CDR3 is 16 residues long. Trimming shortened V by 5 bases and J by 0 bases, and 14 bases separated the two germline ends. The CDR3 DNA reads TGTGCCAGCAGTGGGCAAAGACAGGATAGCAATCAGCCCCAGCATTTT. Translated, it gives CASSGQRQDSNQPQHF.

The chain couples TRBV6-5 to TRBJ2-1; possibly TRBD2 for D (6 bases). The CDR3 runs 13 residues. Germline V lookup: CDR1 MNHEY, CDR2 SVGAGI. V shed 8 bases and J shed 6 bases, with 14 bases lying between them. Here the CDR3 reads CASQTGESNEQFF. DNA for the CDR3: TGTGCCAGCCAAACGGGAGAGTCCAATGAGCAGTTCTTC.

This clone was seen just once. V is TRBV4-1 and J is TRBJ2-3, with TRBD2 matching 7 bases. Trimming at V came to 1 base and at J to 1 base, leaving 8 bases not matched to a gene. This CDR3 has 17 residues. CDR1 and CDR2 from the germline V gene are MGHRA and YSYEKL. CDR3 loop: CASSQAMAGVGTDTQYF. DNA of the CDR3: TGCGCCAGCAGCCAAGCCATGGCGGGAGTTGGCACAGATACGCAGTATTTT.

V gene TRBV7-9 combines with J gene TRBJ1-2, with D tentatively TRBD1 (6 bases). The V gene lost 5 bases and the J gene lost 9 bases, with 19 bases spanning the gap. The length of the CDR3 is 14 residues. The germline V gene has CDR1 SEHNR and CDR2 FQNEAQ (reference sequence). CDR3 loop: CASSPAGHGVSYTF. DNA of the CDR3: TGTGCCAGCAGCCCAGCGGGACACGGCGTAAGCTACACCTTC. The variable domain in full, with the rest retrieved from reference TRBV7-9 and TRBJ1-2, is DTGVSQNPRHKITKRGQNVTFRCDPISEHNRLYWYRQTLGQGPEFLTYFQNEAQLEKSRLLSDRFSAERPKGSFSTLEIQRTEQGDSAMYLCASSPAGHGVSYTFGSGTRLTVV.